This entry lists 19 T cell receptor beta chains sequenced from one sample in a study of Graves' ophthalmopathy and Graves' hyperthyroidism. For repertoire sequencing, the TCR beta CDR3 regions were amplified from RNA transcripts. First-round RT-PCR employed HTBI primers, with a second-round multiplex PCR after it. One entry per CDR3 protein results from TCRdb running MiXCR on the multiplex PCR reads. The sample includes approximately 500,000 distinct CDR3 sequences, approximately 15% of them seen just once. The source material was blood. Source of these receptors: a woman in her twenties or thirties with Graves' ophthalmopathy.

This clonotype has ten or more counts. CDR3 amino acids: CASSSPGRGYEQYF. The CDR3 nucleotides read TGTGCCAGCAGTTCGCCAGGGAGGGGCTACGAGCAGTACTTC. This sequence joins TRBV6-5 and TRBJ2-7; 7 bases are shared with TRBD2. The CDR3 is 14 residues long. Trimming at V came to 4 bases and at J to 3 bases, leaving 6 bases not matched to a gene. Germline V gives CDR1 MNHEY, CDR2 SVGAGI.

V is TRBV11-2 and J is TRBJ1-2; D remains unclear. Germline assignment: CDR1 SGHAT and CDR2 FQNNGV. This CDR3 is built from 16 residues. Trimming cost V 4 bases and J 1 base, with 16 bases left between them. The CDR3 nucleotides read TGTGCCAGCAGCTCTTACCGACGGGAGGTTAACTATGGCTACACCTTC. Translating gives CASSSYRREVNYGYTF. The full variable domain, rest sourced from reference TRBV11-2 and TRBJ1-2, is EAGVAQSPRYKIIEKRQSVAFWCNPISGHATLYWYQQILGQGPKLLIQFQNNGVVDDSQLPKDRFSAERLKGVDSTLKIQPAKLEDSAVYLCASSSYRREVNYGYTFGSGTRLTVV.

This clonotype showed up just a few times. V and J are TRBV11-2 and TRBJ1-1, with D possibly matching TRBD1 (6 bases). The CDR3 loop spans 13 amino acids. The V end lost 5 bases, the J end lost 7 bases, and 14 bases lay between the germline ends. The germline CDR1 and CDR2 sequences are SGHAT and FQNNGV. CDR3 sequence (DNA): TGTGCCAGCAGCGAGACAGGATATCGTGAAGCTTTCTTT. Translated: CASSETGYREAFF.

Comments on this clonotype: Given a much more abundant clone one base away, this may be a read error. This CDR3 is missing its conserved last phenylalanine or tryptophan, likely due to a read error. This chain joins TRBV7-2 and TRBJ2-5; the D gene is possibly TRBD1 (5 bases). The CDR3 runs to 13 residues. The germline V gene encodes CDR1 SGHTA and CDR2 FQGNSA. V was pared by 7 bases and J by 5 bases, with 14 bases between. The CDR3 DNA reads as TGTGCCAGCACCGTGCAGGGTCGGGAGACCCAGTACCTC. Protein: CASTVQGRETQYL.

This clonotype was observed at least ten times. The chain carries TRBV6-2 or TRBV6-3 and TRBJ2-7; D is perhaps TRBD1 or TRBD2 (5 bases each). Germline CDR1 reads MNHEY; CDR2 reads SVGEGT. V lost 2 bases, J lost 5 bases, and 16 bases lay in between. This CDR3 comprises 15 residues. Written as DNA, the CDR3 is TGTGCCAGCAGTTACGCCGGGACGGAGGCCAACGAGCAGTACTTC. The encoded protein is CASSYAGTEANEQYF.

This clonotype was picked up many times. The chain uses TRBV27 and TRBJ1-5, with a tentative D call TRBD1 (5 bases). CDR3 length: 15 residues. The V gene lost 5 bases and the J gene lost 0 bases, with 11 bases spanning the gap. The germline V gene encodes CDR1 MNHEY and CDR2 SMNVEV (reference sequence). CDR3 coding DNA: TGTGCCAGCAGTCCTGACAGATATAGCAATCAGCCCCAGCATTTT. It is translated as CASSPDRYSNQPQHF.

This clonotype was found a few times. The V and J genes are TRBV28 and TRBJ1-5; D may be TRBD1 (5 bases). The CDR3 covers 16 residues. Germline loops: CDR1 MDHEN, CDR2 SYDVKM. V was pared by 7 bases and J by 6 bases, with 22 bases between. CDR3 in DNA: TGTGCCAGCACCATATCGAGGCGGGGGTTGGGTCAGCCCCAGCATTTT. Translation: CASTISRRGLGQPQHF.

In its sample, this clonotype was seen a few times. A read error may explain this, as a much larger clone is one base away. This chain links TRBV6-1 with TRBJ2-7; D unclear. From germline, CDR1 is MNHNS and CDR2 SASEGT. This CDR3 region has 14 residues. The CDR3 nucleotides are TGTGCCTGCAGCACCCATGACGGACCCTACGAGCAGTACTTC. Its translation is CACSTHDGPYEQYF.

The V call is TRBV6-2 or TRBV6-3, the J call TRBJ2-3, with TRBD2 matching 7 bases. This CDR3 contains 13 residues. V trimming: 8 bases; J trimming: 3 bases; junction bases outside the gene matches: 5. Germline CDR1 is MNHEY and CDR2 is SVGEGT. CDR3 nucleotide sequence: TGTGCCAGCGCCCTAGCGGAGACAGATACGCAGTATTTT. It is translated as CASALAETDTQYF.

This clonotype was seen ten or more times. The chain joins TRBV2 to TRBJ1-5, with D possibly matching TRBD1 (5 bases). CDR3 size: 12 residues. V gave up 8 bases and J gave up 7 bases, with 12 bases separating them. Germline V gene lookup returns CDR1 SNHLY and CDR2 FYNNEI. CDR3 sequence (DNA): TGTGCCAGCGGGGCAGTGGGCCAGCCCCAGCATTTT. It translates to CASGAVGQPQHF.

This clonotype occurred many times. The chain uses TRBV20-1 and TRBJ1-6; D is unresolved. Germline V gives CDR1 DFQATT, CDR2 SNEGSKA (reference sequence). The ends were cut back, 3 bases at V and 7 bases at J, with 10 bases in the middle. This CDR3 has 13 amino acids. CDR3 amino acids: CSASTLRNSPLHF. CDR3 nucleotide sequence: TGCAGTGCTAGTACTCTAAGAAATTCACCCCTCCACTTT.

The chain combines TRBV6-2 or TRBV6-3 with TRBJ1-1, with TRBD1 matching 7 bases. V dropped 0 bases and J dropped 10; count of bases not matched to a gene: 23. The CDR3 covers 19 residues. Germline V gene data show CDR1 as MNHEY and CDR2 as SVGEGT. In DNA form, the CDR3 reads TGTGCCAGCAGTTACTCTCCGGGACAGCCTCTTTTGCCGGGGGTTGGAGCTTTCTTT. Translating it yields CASSYSPGQPLLPGVGAFF.

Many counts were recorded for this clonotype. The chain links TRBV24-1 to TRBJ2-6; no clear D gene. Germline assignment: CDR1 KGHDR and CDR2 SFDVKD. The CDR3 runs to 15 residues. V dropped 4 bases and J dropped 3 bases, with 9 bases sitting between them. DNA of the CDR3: TGTGCCACCAGTGAACCTGTTGATGGGGCCAACGTCCTGACTTTC. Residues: CATSEPVDGANVLTF.

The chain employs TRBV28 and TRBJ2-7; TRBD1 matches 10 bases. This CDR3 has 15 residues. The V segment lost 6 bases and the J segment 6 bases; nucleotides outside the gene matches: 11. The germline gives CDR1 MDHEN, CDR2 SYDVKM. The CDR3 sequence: CASRQGTGAAGEQYF. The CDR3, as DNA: TGTGCCAGCAGACAGGGGACAGGGGCCGCTGGCGAGCAGTACTTC.

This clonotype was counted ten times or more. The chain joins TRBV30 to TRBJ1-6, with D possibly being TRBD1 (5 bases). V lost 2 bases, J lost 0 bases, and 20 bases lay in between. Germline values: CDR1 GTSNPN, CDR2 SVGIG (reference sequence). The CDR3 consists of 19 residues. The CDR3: CAWSKRSGGVFSYNSPLHF. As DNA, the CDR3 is TGTGCCTGGAGTAAAAGGTCCGGAGGGGTTTTCTCCTATAATTCACCCCTCCACTTT. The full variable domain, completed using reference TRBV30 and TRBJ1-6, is SQTIHQWPATLVQPVGSPLSLECTVEGTSNPNLYWYRQAAGRGLQLLFYSVGIGQISSEVPQNLSASRPQDRQFILSSKKLLLSDSGFYLCAWSKRSGGVFSYNSPLHFGNGTRLTVT.

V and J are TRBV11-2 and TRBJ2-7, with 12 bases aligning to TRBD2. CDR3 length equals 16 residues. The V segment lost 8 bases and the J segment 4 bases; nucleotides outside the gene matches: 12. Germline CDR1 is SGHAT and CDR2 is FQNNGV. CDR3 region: CASSSVTSGGIYEQYF. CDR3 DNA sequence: TGTGCCAGCTCCTCCGTTACTAGCGGGGGGATATACGAGCAGTACTTC. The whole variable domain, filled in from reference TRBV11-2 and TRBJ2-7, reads EAGVAQSPRYKIIEKRQSVAFWCNPISGHATLYWYQQILGQGPKLLIQFQNNGVVDDSQLPKDRFSAERLKGVDSTLKIQPAKLEDSAVYLCASSSVTSGGIYEQYFGPGTRLTVT.

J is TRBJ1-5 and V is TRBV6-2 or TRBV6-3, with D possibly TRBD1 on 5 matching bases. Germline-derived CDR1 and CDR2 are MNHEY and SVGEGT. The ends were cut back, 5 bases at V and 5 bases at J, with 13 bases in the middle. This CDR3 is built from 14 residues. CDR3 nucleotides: TGTGCCAGCAGTGGCAGGGTCTCGGATCAGCCCCAGCATTTT. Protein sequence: CASSGRVSDQPQHF.

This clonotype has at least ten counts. The CDR3 sequence: CASRQGSQETQYF. CDR3 sequence (DNA): TGTGCCAGCAGACAGGGTTCTCAAGAGACCCAGTACTTC. V and J are TRBV11-3 and TRBJ2-5; TRBD1 is a possible D gene (6 bases). Germline loops: CDR1 SGHNT, CDR2 YENEEA. The CDR3 sequence is 13 residues long. V dropped 6 bases and J dropped 2 bases, with 10 bases sitting between them.

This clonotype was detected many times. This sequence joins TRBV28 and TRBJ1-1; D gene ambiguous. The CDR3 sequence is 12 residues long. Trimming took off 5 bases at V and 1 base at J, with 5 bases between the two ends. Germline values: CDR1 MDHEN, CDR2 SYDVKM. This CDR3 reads CASSPKNTEAFF. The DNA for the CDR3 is TGTGCCAGCAGTCCTAAGAACACTGAAGCTTTCTTT.